These 12 T cell receptor beta chains were all obtained from the same sample, sequenced in a study of control samples from healthy donors and cancer patients. Assay: immunoSEQ multiplex PCR; the TCRdb copy retains only in-frame clones and omits some. This table has some 82,000 clones, around 87% appearing once. The sample was blood. These receptors all stem from a man aged 50 to 60 in good health.

This chain connects TRBV7-9 to TRBJ2-5; D is uncertain. The CDR3 has 15 amino acids. Trimming took 1 base from V and 5 from J, leaving 14 bases between them. CDR1 SEHNR and CDR2 FQNEAQ come from the germline V gene (reference sequence). In nucleotides, the CDR3 is TGTGCCAGCAGCTTAGTGTCCCTCTGGTGGGAGACCCAGTACTTC. It translates to CASSLVSLWWETQYF.

This clone was counted only a few times. The chain employs TRBV4-2 and TRBJ2-7; 11 nucleotides line up with TRBD1. Germline CDR1 and CDR2: LGHNA and YNFKEQ. This CDR3 has 15 residues. V shed 2 bases and J 7 bases; nucleotides not matched to a gene: 7. The CDR3 DNA reads TGTGCCAGCAGCCAACTCGGACAGGGGGCAGATGAGCAGTACTTC. As protein: CASSQLGQGADEQYF.

This chain joins TRBV30 and TRBJ1-6; D not resolved. CDR3 size: 12 residues. The germline CDR1 and CDR2 sequences are GTSNPN and SVGIG (reference sequence). The V end lost 1 base, the J end lost 10 bases, and 8 bases lay between the germline ends. The CDR3 nucleotides read TGTGCCTGGAGTGAATATGAGTCACCCCTCCACTTT. It specifies CAWSEYESPLHF.

The genes are TRBV28 and TRBJ2-1; 10 bases are shared with TRBD2. Per the germline V gene, CDR1 is MDHEN and CDR2 is SYDVKM. The V gene end was trimmed by 2 bases and the J gene end by 4 bases; junction bases not matched to a gene: 11. This CDR3 comprises 18 residues. CDR3 loop: CASSLGRAGGPSYNEQFF. In DNA, the CDR3 is TGTGCCAGCAGTTTAGGCCGAGCGGGGGGGCCAAGTTACAATGAGCAGTTCTTC.

This CDR3 is CASSLRGDEQFF. CDR3 DNA sequence: TGTGCCAGCAGCCTCCGGGGGGATGAGCAGTTCTTC. The chain employs TRBV3-1 (or the pseudogene TRBV3-2) and TRBJ2-1; 7 bases agree with TRBD2. Germline CDR1 and CDR2: LGHDT and YNNKEL (reference sequence). The CDR3 has 12 amino acids. J gave up 8 bases and V 4 bases, and 2 bases lay outside the gene matches.

The V gene is TRBV19, the J gene TRBJ1-2, with TRBD1 matching over 9 bases. The CDR3 extends over 14 amino acids. In germline, CDR1 is LNHDA, CDR2 SQIVND (reference sequence). The V and J ends lost 5 bases and 3 bases, in that order; junction bases with no gene match: 4. CDR3: CASSRDRADYGYTF. CDR3 coding DNA: TGTGCCAGTAGTCGGGACAGGGCCGACTATGGCTACACCTTC.

CDR3 in DNA: TGTGCCAGCAGGGCTAGCGCCATTTCCTACGAGCAGTACTTC. Protein product: CASRASAISYEQYF. The chain couples TRBV7-2 to TRBJ2-7; D might be TRBD2 (6 bases). The CDR3 covers 14 residues. V lost 6 bases and J lost 1, with 13 bases in between. CDR1 is SGHTA and CDR2 is FQGNSA in the germline V gene.

This clone has just a few counts. V usage is TRBV14 and J usage is TRBJ1-2; 8 nucleotides match TRBD1. The CDR3 covers 14 residues. Germline V gene sequence: CDR1 SGHDN, CDR2 FVKESK. The trim removed 2 bases at V and 8 bases at J, leaving 7 bases unmatched. The CDR3 spells CASSQSRGPGGYTF. DNA for the CDR3: TGTGCCAGCAGCCAATCCAGGGGGCCTGGCGGCTACACCTTC. The full variable domain, rest sourced from reference TRBV14 and TRBJ1-2, is EAGVTQFPSHSVIEKGQTVTLRCDPISGHDNLYWYRRVMGKEIKFLLHFVKESKQDESGMPNNRFLAERTGGTYSTLKVQPAELEDSGVYFCASSQSRGPGGYTFGSGTRLTVV.

The V gene is TRBV4-1, the J gene TRBJ2-5; 10 bases line up with TRBD2. The CDR3 spans 15 residues. The germline gives CDR1 MGHRA, CDR2 YSYEKL. V was clipped by 5 bases and J by 5 bases; unmatched bases: 8. The CDR3 DNA sequence: TGCGCCAGCAGCACACAGCGGGGGGGCCTCGAGACCCAGTACTTC. It codes for CASSTQRGGLETQYF.

This chain uses TRBV18 with TRBJ1-3; no clear D gene. Germline V gene sequence: CDR1 KGHSH, CDR2 LQKENI. V was clipped by 3 bases and J by 0 bases, with 18 bases between them. CDR3 size: 18 residues. CDR3 residues: CASSPSRGPGNSGNTIYF. The CDR3 region has the DNA TGTGCCAGCTCACCTTCGCGGGGTCCCGGGAACTCTGGAAACACCATATATTTT.

The chain has TRBV29-1 and TRBJ2-4; D gene uncertain. This CDR3 comprises 15 residues. V gave up 8 bases and J gave up 0 bases, with 17 bases separating them. From germline, CDR1 is SQVTM and CDR2 ANQGSEA. DNA of the CDR3: TGCAGCCCCCGGTGGATGAAGTTAGCCAAAAACATTCAGTACTTC. It yields the protein CSPRWMKLAKNIQYF. Complete variable domain (other parts from reference TRBV29-1 and TRBJ2-4): SAVISQKPSRDICQRGTSLTIQCQVDSQVTMMFWYRQQPGQSLTLIATANQGSEATYESGFVIDKFPISRPNLTFSTLTVSNMSPEDSSIYLCSPRWMKLAKNIQYFGAGTRLSVL.

V is TRBV4-3 and J is TRBJ2-7; no firm D call. Trimming took off 0 bases at V and 3 bases at J, with 12 bases between the two ends. CDR1 and CDR2 from the germline V gene are LGHNA and YSLEER. The CDR3 loop spans 15 amino acids. CDR3 amino acids: CASSQEARAHYEQYF. The CDR3 DNA follows: TGCGCCAGCAGCCAAGAGGCAAGGGCGCACTACGAGCAGTACTTC.